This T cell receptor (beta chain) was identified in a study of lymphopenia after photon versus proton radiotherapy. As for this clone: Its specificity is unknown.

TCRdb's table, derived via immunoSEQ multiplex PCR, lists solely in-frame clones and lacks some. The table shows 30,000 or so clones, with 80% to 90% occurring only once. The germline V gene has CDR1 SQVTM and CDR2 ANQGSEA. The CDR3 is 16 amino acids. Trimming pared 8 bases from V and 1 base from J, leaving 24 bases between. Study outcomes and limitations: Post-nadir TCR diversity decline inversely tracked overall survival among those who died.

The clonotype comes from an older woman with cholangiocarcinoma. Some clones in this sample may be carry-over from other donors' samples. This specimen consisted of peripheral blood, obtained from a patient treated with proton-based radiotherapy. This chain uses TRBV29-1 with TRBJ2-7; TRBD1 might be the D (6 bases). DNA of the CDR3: TGCAGCCCCCAGTGGGGGACACAGGGCGGATCCTACGAGCAGTACTTC. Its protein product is CSPQWGTQGGSYEQYF.